These 19 T cell receptor beta chains were all obtained from the same sample, sequenced in a study of OX40 agonist ivuxolimab in advanced cancers. Sequencing was performed with immunoSEQ multiplex PCR; in TCRdb, only in-frame clones are kept and a portion is missing. The data contain fewer than 70,000 clones, around 87% of them singletons. The specimen was CD4+ or CD8+ T cells sorted from blood, collected in a trial of the OX40 agonist ivuxolimab. The origin of the receptors is an adult with an advanced solid tumor such as melanoma, head and neck, liver or kidney cancer.

This chain connects TRBV5-1 to TRBJ1-6; D perhaps matches TRBD1 (6 bases). Germline lookup yields CDR1 SGHRS and CDR2 YFSETQ. The CDR3 spans 15 residues. Trimming pared 0 bases from V and 9 bases from J, leaving 13 bases between. The CDR3 is CASSLGQGYGSPLHF. The CDR3 nucleotides are TGCGCCAGCAGCTTGGGGCAGGGGTACGGTTCACCCCTCCACTTT.

The J gene is TRBJ1-2, the V gene TRBV7-9; D gene uncertain. The length of the CDR3 is 14 residues. Germline V gene data show CDR1 as SEHNR and CDR2 as FQNEAQ (reference sequence). V was trimmed by 1 base and J by 2 bases, leaving 8 bases between them. The CDR3 DNA sequence: TGTGCCAGCAGCTTAGATTCCAAAAACTATGGCTACACCTTC. Protein: CASSLDSKNYGYTF.

The V and J genes are TRBV28 and TRBJ1-2, with TRBD1 as a possible D gene (6 bases). Trimming removed 2 bases from V and 4 bases from J, with 11 bases in between. CDR3 length: 14 residues. Germline assignment: CDR1 MDHEN and CDR2 SYDVKM. The CDR3 here is CASSLSQGTYGYTF. The DNA for the CDR3 is TGTGCCAGCAGTTTAAGTCAGGGGACCTATGGCTACACCTTC.

This chain uses TRBV18 with TRBJ1-5, with TRBD1 as a possible D gene (5 bases). There are 13 residues in the CDR3. Germline assignment: CDR1 KGHSH and CDR2 LQKENI. Trimming shortened V by 2 bases and J by 6 bases, and 8 bases separated the two germline ends. The CDR3 coding sequence is TGTGCCAGCTCACCAGGGGCAGGTCAGCCCCAGCATTTT. It yields the protein CASSPGAGQPQHF. Full variable domain (remainder filled in from reference TRBV18 and TRBJ1-5): NAGVMQNPRHLVRRRGQEARLRCSPMKGHSHVYWYRQLPEEGLKFMVYLQKENIIDESGMPKERFSAEFPKEGPSILRIQQVVRGDSAAYFCASSPGAGQPQHFGDGTRLSIL.

The genes are TRBV5-6 and TRBJ2-1, with D uncertain. V shed 5 bases and J shed 8 bases, with 8 bases lying between them. This CDR3 spans 11 amino acids. Looked up from germline, CDR1 is SGHDT and CDR2 is YYEEEE. This CDR3 is CASSRFDEQFF. For the CDR3, the DNA is TGTGCCAGCAGTAGGTTCGATGAGCAGTTCTTC.

This clone has a single count. V usage is TRBV4-1 and J usage is TRBJ2-7, with 12 bases matching TRBD1. Germline trimming cut 1 base from V and 7 bases from J; bases unmatched to any gene: 11. The CDR3 runs to 17 residues. CDR1 and CDR2 from the germline V gene are MGHRA and YSYEKL. CDR3 sequence: CASSQGAGTGGQKEQYF. CDR3 sequence (DNA): TGCGCCAGCAGCCAAGGGGCCGGGACAGGGGGCCAAAAAGAGCAGTACTTC.

V and J are TRBV9 and TRBJ1-2; no clear D gene. This CDR3 spans 13 amino acids. Deletions cut 0 bases from V and 2 bases from J, with 5 bases between. Germline CDR1 reads SGDLS; CDR2 reads YYNGEE. The CDR3 nucleotides are TGTGCCAGCAGCGTAGCGGGAAACTATGGCTACACCTTC. Protein product: CASSVAGNYGYTF.

V gene TRBV30 combines with J gene TRBJ1-1; 11 positions match TRBD1. The CDR3 is 13 residues long. CDR1 and CDR2 from the germline V gene are GTSNPN and SVGIG (reference sequence). With 5 bases clipped from V and 1 base from J, the junction kept 0 bases outside the gene matches. The CDR3 sequence: CAWGTGGNTEAFF. DNA of the CDR3: TGTGCCTGGGGGACAGGGGGGAACACTGAAGCTTTCTTT.

This chain links TRBV6-5 with TRBJ1-5; D call uncertain. The V gene's germline CDR1 is MNHEY and CDR2 SVGAGI. This CDR3 contains 13 residues. With 6 bases removed from V and 10 bases from J, the gap between germline ends came to 16 bases. CDR3 residues: CASRRDPPAPQHF. The CDR3 bases are TGTGCCAGCAGACGAGACCCGCCGGCTCCCCAGCATTTT.

This chain links TRBV7-9 with TRBJ1-2; D gene uncertain. V was shortened by 5 bases and J by 7 bases, with 17 bases between the two germline ends. Germline V CDR1 and CDR2: SEHNR, FQNEAQ (reference sequence). CDR3 length: 14 residues. CDR3 in amino acids: CASSPLMGKGGYTF. The CDR3 coding sequence is TGTGCCAGCAGCCCGCTCATGGGGAAGGGTGGCTACACCTTC.

The chain has TRBV29-1 and TRBJ1-2, with TRBD1 matching 10 bases. This CDR3 region has 15 residues. With 4 bases clipped from V and 4 bases from J, the junction kept 9 bases outside the gene matches. Per germline, CDR1 SQVTM and CDR2 ANQGSEA. CDR3 loop: CSVALGGDRGYGYTF. CDR3 coding DNA: TGCAGCGTTGCACTAGGAGGGGACAGGGGCTATGGCTACACCTTC.

This clone is a singleton in its sample. The rearrangement uses TRBV27 and TRBJ2-6; the D call may be TRBD1 or TRBD2 (5 bases each). CDR3 length: 15 residues. Trimming shortened V by 3 bases and J by 2 bases, and 8 bases separated the two germline ends. CDR1 and CDR2 (germline): MNHEY, SMNVEV (reference sequence). The DNA of the CDR3 is TGTGCCAGCAGTTTTGGGGGTACTGGGGCCAACGTCCTGACTTTC. Its protein product is CASSFGGTGANVLTF.

The chain recombines TRBV7-2 with TRBJ2-2; D might be TRBD1 (5 bases). Germline lookup yields CDR1 SGHTA and CDR2 FQGNSA. This CDR3 region has 14 residues. V was trimmed by 0 bases and J by 5 bases, leaving 7 bases between them. The CDR3 bases are TGTGCCAGCAGCTTAGCGACAGTAACCGGGGAGCTGTTTTTT. This codes for CASSLATVTGELFF.

The chain has TRBV19 and TRBJ2-6; D is ambiguous. Germline V gene data show CDR1 as LNHDA and CDR2 as SQIVND (reference sequence). CDR3 length equals 16 residues. Trimming shortened V by 10 bases and J by 10 bases, and 26 bases separated the two germline ends. CDR3 nucleotide sequence: TGTGCCACCGAAAGTAGTATACCCTTTCCCTCAAACGTCCTGACTTTC. It specifies CATESSIPFPSNVLTF.

This sequence joins TRBV2 and TRBJ1-2; D not certain. Trimming took 4 bases from V and 2 from J, leaving 8 bases between them. Germline values: CDR1 SNHLY, CDR2 FYNNEI. The CDR3 has 13 amino acids. The CDR3 DNA is TGTGCCAGCAGTGGAGGAGGGAACTATGGCTACACCTTC. This sequence encodes CASSGGGNYGYTF.

The chain couples TRBV27 to TRBJ1-5; TRBD1 aligns across 7 bases. Germline CDR1 is MNHEY and CDR2 is SMNVEV (reference sequence). This CDR3 comprises 17 residues. Germline trimming cut 5 bases from V and 1 base from J; bases unmatched to any gene: 11. In DNA, the CDR3 is TGTGCCAGCAGTCGGGACAGCCGCATAACAAGCAATCAGCCCCAGCATTTT. Amino acids: CASSRDSRITSNQPQHF.

The gene calls are TRBV29-1 and TRBJ1-4, with D maybe TRBD1 (6 bases). The CDR3 has 13 amino acids. Germline CDR1 is SQVTM and CDR2 is ANQGSEA. V dropped 5 bases and J dropped 8 bases, with 15 bases sitting between them. Here the CDR3 DNA reads TGCAGCGTTAGGGCAGGGGTTGTGGAAAAACTGTTTTTT. Translated: CSVRAGVVEKLFF. The full variable domain, in which reference TRBV29-1 and TRBJ1-4 provide the parts outside the CDR3, is SAVISQKPSRDICQRGTSLTIQCQVDSQVTMMFWYRQQPGQSLTLIATANQGSEATYESGFVIDKFPISRPNLTFSTLTVSNMSPEDSSIYLCSVRAGVVEKLFFGSGTQLSVL.

The rearrangement uses TRBV7-2 and TRBJ1-5, with D perhaps TRBD1 (6 bases). This CDR3 contains 15 residues. Trimming removed 2 bases from V and 5 bases from J, with 13 bases in between. Germline lookup yields CDR1 SGHTA and CDR2 FQGNSA. The CDR3 here is CASSLQSGEHQPQHF. CDR3 sequence (DNA): TGTGCCAGCAGCTTACAGTCAGGGGAACATCAGCCCCAGCATTTT.

This clone came up once. This CDR3 reads CASSEAFRLAGGGFTQYF. As DNA, the CDR3 is TGTGCCAGCAGTGAAGCTTTTCGACTAGCGGGGGGGGGTTTTACCCAGTACTTC. The chain couples TRBV6-1 to TRBJ2-5, with 14 bases that match TRBD2. Per the germline V gene, CDR1 is MNHNS and CDR2 is SASEGT. V lost 0 bases to trimming and J lost 8 bases; unmatched junction nucleotides: 11. The CDR3 has 18 amino acids.